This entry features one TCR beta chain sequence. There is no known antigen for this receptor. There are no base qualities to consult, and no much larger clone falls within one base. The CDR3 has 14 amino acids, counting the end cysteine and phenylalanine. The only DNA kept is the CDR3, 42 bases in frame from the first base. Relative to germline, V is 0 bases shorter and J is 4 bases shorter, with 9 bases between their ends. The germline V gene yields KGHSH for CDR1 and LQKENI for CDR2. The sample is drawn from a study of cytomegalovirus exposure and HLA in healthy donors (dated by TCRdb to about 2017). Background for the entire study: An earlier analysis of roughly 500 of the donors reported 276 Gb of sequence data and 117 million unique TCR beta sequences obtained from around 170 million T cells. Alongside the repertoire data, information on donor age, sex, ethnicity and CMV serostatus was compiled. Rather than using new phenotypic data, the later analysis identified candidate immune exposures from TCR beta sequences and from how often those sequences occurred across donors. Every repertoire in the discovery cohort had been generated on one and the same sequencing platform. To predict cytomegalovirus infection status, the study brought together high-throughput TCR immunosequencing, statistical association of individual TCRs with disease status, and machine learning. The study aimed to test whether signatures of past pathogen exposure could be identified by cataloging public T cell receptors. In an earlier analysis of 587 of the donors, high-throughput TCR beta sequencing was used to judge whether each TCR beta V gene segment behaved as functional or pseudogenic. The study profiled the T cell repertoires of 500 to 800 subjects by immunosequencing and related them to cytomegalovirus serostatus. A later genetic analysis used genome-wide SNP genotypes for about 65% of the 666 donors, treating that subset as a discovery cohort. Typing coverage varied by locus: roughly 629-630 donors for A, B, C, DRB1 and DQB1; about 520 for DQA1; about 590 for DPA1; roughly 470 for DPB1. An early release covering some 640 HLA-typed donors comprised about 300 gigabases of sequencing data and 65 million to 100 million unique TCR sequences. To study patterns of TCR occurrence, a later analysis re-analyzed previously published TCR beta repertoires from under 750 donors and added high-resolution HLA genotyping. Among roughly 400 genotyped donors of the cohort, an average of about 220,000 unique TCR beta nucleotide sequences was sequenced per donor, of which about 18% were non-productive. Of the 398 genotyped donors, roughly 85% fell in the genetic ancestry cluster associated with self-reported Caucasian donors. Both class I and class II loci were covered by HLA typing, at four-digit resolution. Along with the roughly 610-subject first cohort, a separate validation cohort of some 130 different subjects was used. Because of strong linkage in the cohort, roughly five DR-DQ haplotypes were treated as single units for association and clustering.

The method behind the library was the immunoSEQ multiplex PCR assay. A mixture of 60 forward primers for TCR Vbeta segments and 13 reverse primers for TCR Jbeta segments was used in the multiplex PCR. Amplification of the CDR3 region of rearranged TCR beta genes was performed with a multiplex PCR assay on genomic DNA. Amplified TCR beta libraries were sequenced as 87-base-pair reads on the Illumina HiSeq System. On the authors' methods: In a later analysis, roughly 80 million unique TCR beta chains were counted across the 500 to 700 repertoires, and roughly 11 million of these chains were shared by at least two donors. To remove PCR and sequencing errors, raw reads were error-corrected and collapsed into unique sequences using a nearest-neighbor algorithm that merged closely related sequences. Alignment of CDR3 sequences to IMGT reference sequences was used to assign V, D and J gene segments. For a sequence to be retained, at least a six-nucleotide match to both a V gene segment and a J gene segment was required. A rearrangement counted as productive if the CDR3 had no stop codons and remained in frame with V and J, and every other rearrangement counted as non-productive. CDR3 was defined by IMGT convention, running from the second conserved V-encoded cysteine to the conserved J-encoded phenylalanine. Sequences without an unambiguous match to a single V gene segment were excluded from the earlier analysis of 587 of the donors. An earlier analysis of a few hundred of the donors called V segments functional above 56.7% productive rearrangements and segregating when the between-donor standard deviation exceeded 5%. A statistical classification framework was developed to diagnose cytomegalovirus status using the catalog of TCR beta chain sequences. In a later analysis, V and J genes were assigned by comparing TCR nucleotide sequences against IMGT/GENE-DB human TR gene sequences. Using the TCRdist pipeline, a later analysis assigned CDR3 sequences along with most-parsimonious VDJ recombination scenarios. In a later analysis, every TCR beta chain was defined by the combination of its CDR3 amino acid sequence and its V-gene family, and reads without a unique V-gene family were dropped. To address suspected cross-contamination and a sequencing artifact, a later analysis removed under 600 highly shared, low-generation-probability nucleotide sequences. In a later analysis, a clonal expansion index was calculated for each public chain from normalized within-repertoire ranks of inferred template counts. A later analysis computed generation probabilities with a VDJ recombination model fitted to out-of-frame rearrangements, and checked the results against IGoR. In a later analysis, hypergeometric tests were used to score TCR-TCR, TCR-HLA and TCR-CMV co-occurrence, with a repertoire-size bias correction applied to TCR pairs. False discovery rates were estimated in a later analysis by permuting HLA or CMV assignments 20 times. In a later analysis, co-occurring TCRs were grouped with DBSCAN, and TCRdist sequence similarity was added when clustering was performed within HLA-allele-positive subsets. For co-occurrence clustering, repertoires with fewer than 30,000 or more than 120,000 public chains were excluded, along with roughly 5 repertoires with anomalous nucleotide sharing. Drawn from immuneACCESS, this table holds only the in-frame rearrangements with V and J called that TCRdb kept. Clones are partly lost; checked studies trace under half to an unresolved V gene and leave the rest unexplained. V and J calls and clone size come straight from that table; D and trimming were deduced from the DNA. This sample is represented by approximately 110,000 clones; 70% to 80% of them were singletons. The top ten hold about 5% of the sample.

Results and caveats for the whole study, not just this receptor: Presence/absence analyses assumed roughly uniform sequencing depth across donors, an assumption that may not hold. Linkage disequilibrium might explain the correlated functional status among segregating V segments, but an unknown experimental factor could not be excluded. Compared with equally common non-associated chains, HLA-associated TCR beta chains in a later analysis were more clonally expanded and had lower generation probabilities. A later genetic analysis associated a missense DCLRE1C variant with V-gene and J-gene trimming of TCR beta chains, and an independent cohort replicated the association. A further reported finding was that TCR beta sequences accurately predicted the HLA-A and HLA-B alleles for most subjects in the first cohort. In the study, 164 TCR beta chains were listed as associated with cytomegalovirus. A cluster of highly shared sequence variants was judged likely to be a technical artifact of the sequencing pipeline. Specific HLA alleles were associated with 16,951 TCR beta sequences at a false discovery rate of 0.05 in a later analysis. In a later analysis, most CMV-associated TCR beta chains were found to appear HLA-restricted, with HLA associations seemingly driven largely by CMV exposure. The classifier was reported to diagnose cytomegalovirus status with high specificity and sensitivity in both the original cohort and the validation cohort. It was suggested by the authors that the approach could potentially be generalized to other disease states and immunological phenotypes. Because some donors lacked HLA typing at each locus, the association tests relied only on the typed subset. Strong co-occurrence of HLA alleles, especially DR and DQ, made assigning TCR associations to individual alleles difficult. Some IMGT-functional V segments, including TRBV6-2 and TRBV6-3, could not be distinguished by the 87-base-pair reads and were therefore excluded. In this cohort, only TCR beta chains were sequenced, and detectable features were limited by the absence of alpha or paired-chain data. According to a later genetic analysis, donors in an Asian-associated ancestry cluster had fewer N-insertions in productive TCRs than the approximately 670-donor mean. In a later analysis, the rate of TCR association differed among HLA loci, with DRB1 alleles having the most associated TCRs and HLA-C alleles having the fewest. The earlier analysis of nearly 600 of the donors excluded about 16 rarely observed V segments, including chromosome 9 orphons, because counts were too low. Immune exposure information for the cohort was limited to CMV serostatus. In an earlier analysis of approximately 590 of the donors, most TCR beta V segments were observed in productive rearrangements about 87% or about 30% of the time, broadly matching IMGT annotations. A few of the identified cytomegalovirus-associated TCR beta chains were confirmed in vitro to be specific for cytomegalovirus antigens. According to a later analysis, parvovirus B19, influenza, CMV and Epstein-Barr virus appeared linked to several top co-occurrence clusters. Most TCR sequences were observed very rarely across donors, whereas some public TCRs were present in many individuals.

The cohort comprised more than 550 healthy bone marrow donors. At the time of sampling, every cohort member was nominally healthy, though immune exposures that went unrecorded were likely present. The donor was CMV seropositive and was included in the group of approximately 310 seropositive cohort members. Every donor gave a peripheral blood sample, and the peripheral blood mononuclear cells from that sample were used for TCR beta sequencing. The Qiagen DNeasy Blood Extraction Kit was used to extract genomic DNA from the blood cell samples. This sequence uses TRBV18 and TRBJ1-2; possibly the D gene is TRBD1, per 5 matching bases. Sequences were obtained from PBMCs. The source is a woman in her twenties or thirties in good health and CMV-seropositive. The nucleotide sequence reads TGTGCCAGCTCACCACCGAACCAGGGCTATGGCTACACCTTC. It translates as CASSPPNQGYGYTF. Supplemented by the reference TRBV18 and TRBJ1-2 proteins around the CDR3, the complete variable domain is NAGVMQNPRHLVRRRGQEARLRCSPMKGHSHVYWYRQLPEEGLKFMVYLQKENIIDESGMPKERFSAEFPKEGPSILRIQQVVRGDSAAYFCASSPPNQGYGYTFGSGTRLTVV.